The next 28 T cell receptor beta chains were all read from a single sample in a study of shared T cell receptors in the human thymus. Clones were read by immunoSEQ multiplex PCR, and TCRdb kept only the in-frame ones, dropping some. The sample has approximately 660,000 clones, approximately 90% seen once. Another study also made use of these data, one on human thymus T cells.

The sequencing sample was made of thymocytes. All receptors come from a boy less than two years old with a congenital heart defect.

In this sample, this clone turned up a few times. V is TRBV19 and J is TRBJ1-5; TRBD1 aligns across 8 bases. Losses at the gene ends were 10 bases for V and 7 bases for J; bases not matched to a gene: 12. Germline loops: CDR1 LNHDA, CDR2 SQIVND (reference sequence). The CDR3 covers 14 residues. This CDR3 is CATQSAGGRQPQHF. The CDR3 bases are TGTGCCACCCAATCGGCAGGGGGCAGACAGCCCCAGCATTTT. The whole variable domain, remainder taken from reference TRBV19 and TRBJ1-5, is DGGITQSPKYLFRKEGQNVTLSCEQNLNHDAMYWYRQDPGQGLRLIYYSQIVNDFQKGDIAEGYSVSREKKESFPLTVTSAQKNPTAFYLCATQSAGGRQPQHFGDGTRLSIL.

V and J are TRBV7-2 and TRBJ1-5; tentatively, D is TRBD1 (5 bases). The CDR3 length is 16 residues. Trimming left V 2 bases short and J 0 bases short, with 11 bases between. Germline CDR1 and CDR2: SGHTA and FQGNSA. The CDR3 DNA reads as TGTGCCAGCAGCTTATGGACGGGGGATAGCAATCAGCCCCAGCATTTT. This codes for CASSLWTGDSNQPQHF.

CDR3 in amino acids: CASMEGNSGGGKMGEQYF. CDR3 in DNA: TGTGCCAGCATGGAAGGAAATTCGGGTGGAGGCAAGATGGGCGAGCAGTACTTC. This chain uses TRBV27 with TRBJ2-7; D perhaps matches TRBD2 (5 bases). Germline V CDR1 and CDR2: MNHEY, SMNVEV (reference sequence). The V and J ends lost 7 bases and 6 bases respectively, with 31 bases between them. The CDR3 has 18 residues.

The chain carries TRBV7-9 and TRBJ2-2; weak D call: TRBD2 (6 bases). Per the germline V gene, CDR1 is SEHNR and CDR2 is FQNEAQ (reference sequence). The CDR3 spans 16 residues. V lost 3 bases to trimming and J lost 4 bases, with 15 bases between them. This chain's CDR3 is CASSFFRDSTTGELFF. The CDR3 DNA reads TGTGCCAGCAGCTTTTTCCGGGACTCAACCACCGGGGAGCTGTTTTTT.

CDR3: CASSPGYSYEQYF. The DNA of the CDR3 is TGTGCCAGCAGTCCAGGATATTCCTACGAGCAGTACTTC. This rearrangement joins TRBV28 to TRBJ2-7; unclear D gene. This CDR3 has 13 amino acids. The V gene's germline CDR1 is MDHEN and CDR2 SYDVKM. V was trimmed by 5 bases and J by 1 base, leaving 9 bases between them.

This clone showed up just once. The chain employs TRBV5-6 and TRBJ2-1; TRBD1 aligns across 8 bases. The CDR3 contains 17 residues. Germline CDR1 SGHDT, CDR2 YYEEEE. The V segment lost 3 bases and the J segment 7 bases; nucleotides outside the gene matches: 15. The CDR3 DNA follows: TGTGCCAGCAGCTCGTCCCGGGACACAGGGGGTATGAATGAGCAGTTCTTC. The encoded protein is CASSSSRDTGGMNEQFF.

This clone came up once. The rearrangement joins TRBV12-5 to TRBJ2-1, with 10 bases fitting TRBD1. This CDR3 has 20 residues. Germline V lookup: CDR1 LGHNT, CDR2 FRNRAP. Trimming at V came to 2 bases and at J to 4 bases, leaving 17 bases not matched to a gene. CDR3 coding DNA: TGTGCTAGTGGTTTGACGACAGGGGGCTGGGAAGCGTCTCCATACAATGAGCAGTTCTTC. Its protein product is CASGLTTGGWEASPYNEQFF.

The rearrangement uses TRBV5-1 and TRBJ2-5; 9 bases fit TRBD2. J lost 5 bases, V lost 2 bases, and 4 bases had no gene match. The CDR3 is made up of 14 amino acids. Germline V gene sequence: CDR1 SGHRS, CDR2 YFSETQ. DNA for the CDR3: TGCGCCAGCAGCTTTGGCGGGAGGGGGGAGACCCAGTACTTC. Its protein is CASSFGGRGETQYF.

CDR3 sequence: CASSDGRVGFF. In nucleotides, the CDR3 is TGTGCCAGCAGTGATGGCAGGGTGGGGTTCTTC. The V call is TRBV2, the J call TRBJ2-1, with D possibly being TRBD1 (5 bases). The CDR3 is 11 amino acids. V was shortened by 3 bases and J by 15 bases, with 12 bases between the two germline ends. CDR1 is SNHLY, CDR2 FYNNEI, per germline.

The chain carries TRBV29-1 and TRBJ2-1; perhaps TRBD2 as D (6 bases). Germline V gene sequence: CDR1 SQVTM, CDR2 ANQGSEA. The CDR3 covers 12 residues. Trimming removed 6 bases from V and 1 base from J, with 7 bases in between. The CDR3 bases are TGCAGCGTGGGGACTTCCTACAATGAGCAGTTCTTC. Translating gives CSVGTSYNEQFF.

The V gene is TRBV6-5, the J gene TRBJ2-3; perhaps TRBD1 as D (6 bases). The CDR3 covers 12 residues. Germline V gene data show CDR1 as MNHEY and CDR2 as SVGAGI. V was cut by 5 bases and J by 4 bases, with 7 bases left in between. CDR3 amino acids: CASSNRADTQYF. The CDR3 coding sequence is TGTGCCAGCAGTAACAGGGCAGATACGCAGTATTTT.

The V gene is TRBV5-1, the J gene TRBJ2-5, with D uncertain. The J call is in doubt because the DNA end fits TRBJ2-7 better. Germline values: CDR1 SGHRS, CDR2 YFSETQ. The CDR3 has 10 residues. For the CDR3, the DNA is TGCGCCAGCCGTCGCTACGAGCAGTACTTC. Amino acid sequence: CASRRYEQYF.

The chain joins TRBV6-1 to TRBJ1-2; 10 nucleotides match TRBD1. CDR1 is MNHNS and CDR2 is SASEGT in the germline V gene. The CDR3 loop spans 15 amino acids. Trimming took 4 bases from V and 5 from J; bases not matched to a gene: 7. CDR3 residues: CASSATDRGIYGYTF. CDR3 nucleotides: TGTGCCAGCAGTGCTACGGACAGGGGGATATATGGCTACACCTTC.

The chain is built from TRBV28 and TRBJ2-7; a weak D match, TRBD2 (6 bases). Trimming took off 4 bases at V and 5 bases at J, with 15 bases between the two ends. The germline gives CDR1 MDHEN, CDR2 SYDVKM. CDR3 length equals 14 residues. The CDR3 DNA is TGTGCCAGCAGTTCTTGGCGGGAACGCGACGAGCAGTACTTC. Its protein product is CASSSWRERDEQYF.

The CDR3, as DNA: TGCGCCAGCAGTGATGGGAGCTGGGCACCCACAGATACGCAGTATTTT. Translated: CASSDGSWAPTDTQYF. This chain joins TRBV10-2 and TRBJ2-3, with D possibly TRBD2 on 5 matching bases. CDR1 WSHSY and CDR2 SAAADI come from the germline V gene. V was trimmed by 3 bases and J by 2 bases, leaving 15 bases between them. This CDR3 has 16 amino acids.

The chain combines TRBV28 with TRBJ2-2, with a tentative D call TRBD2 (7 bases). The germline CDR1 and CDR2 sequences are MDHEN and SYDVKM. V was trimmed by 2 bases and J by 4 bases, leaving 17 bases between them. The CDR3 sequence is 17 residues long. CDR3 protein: CASSLNPSGGPTGELFF. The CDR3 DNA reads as TGTGCCAGCAGTTTAAATCCTTCCGGGGGGCCCACCGGGGAGCTGTTTTTT.

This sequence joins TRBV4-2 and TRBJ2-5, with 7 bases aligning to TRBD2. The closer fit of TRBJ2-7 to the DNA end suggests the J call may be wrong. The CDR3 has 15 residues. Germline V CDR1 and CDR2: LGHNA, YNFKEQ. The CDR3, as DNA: TGTGCCAGCAGCCCACGACTGCGGGAGTCCCACGAGCAGTACTTC. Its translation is CASSPRLRESHEQYF.

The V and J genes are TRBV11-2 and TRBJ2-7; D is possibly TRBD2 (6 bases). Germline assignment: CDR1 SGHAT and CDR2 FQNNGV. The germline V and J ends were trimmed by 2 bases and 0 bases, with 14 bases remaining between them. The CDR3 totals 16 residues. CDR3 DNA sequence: TGTGCCAGCAGCTTACCCGGGGGTTTCAGCTCCTACGAGCAGTACTTC. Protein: CASSLPGGFSSYEQYF.

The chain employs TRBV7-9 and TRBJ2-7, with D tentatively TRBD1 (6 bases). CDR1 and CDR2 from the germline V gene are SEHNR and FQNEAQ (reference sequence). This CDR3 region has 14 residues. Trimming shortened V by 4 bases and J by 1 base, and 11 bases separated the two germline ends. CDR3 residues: CASSSGQLSYEQYF. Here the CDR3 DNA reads TGTGCCAGCAGCTCCGGACAGCTTTCCTACGAGCAGTACTTC. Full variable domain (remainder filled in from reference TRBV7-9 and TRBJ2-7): DTGVSQNPRHKITKRGQNVTFRCDPISEHNRLYWYRQTLGQGPEFLTYFQNEAQLEKSRLLSDRFSAERPKGSFSTLEIQRTEQGDSAMYLCASSSGQLSYEQYFGPGTRLTVT.

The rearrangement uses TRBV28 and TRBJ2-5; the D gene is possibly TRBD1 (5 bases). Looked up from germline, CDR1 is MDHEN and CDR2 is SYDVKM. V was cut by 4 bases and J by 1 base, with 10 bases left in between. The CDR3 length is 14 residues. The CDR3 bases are TGTGCCAGCAGTTCCAGGGCGCCCCAAGAGACCCAGTACTTC. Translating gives CASSSRAPQETQYF.

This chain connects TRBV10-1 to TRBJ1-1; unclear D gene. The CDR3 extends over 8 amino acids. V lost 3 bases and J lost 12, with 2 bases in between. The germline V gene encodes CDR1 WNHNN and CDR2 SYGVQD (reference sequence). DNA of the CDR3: TGCGCCAGCAGTGACACTTTCTTT. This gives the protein CASSDTFF.

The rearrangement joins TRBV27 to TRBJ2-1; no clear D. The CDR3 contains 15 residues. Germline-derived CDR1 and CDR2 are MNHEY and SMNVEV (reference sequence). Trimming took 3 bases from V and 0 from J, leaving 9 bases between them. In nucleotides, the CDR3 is TGTGCCAGCAGTTTGGTCCCGAGCTCCTACAATGAGCAGTTCTTC. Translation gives CASSLVPSSYNEQFF.

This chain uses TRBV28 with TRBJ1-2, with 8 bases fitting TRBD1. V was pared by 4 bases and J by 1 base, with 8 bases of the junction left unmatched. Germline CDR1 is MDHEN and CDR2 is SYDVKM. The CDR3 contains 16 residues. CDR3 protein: CASSSPRTGINYGYTF. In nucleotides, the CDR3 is TGTGCCAGCAGTTCCCCGAGGACAGGGATTAACTATGGCTACACCTTC.

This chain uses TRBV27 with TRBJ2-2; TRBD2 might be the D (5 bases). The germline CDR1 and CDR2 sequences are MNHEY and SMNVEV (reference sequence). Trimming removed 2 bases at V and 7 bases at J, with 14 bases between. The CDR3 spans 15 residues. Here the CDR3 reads CASSLGQPRVGELFF. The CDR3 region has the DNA TGTGCCAGCAGTTTAGGCCAACCGAGGGTCGGGGAGCTGTTTTTT.

The CDR3 region has the DNA TGTGCCTGGCGGGGACAGGTGAACACTGAAGCTTTCTTT. Its translation is CAWRGQVNTEAFF. The chain is built from TRBV30 and TRBJ1-1; 8 positions agree with TRBD1. The CDR3 runs to 13 residues. Trimming took 5 bases from V and 0 from J; bases not matched to a gene: 2. The germline CDR1 and CDR2 sequences are GTSNPN and SVGIG (reference sequence).

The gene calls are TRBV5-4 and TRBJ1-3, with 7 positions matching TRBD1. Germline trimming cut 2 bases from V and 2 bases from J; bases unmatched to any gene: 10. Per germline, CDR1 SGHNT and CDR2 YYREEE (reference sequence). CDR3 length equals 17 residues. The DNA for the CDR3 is TGTGCCAGCAGCTTTCGAGGACAGGAAGATCCTGGAAACACCATATATTTT. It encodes CASSFRGQEDPGNTIYF.

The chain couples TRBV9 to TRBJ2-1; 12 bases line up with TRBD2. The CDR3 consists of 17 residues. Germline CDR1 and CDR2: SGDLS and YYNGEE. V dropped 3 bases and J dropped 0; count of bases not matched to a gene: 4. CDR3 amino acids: CASSGGTSGRSYNEQFF. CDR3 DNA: TGTGCCAGCAGCGGAGGGACTAGCGGGCGCTCCTACAATGAGCAGTTCTTC.

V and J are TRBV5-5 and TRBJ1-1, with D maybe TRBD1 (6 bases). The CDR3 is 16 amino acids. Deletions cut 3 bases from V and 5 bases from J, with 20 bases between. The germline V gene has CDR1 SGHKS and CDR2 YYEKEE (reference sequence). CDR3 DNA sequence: TGTGCCAGCAGCTGCGCCCTAACGGGAGGGGGGACTGAAGCTTTCTTT. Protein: CASSCALTGGGTEAFF.